This entry is about one TCR beta chain. Its matching antigen is unknown. The study sequenced TCR beta in blood CD8+ and CD4+ T cells. The data derive from a study of CD8 T cells in Susac syndrome. Whole-study results and caveats: By the study's own acknowledgment, its TCR sequencing and HLA analysis included relatively few individuals.

Random hexamers primed reverse transcription of about 0.5 to 1 ug RNA. Amplification of TCR beta CDR3 used immunoSEQ multiplex PCR across 54 Vbeta and 13 Jbeta. TCRdb processed the immunoSEQ multiplex PCR reads anew with MiXCR; each CDR3 protein has one entry. The sample has 300,000 to 350,000 distinct CDR3 sequences; approximately 90% are singletons. The V end was cut by 0 bases, the J end by 0 bases, with 14 bases between. This CDR3 has 17 amino acids. This TCR was recovered from a human donor with multiple sclerosis. The sequencing input was CD4+ T cells from PBMCs. The rearrangement uses TRBV23-1 and TRBJ1-1; D is unresolved. TRBV23-1 is filed as an ORF, its function uncertain. CDR3 region: CASSQSHTHVMNTEAFF. DNA for the CDR3: TGCGCCAGCAGTCAATCGCATACTCACGTCATGAACACTGAAGCTTTCTTT.